Below, 29 T cell receptor beta chains from the same sample are listed, as sequenced in a study of CD8 T cells in ankylosing spondylitis. MiXCR was run by TCRdb on the 5' RACE reads, yielding one entry per CDR3 protein. The table shows more than 35,000 distinct CDR3 sequences, with about 5.5% occurring only once. Material for sequencing was blood, either unsorted or a sorted T cell fraction (not recorded which). These receptors all stem from a male donor with ankylosing spondylitis or in good health (not recorded which).

This clonotype was counted ten times or more. This chain connects TRBV4-2 to TRBJ1-3, with D unclear. Germline CDR1 LGHNA, CDR2 YNFKEQ. Trimming took 0 bases from V and 0 from J, leaving 6 bases between them. The CDR3 is 15 amino acids. Here the CDR3 DNA reads TGTGCCAGCAGCCAAGATGGAACCTCTGGAAACACCATATATTTT. Translating gives CASSQDGTSGNTIYF.

This clonotype was detected many times. The chain employs TRBV7-8 and TRBJ1-1; no definite D call. Germline V gives CDR1 SGHVS, CDR2 FQNEAQ. Trimming took 5 bases from V and 0 from J, leaving 10 bases between them. The CDR3 consists of 14 residues. The CDR3 sequence: CASSPRAVNTEAFF. CDR3 sequence (DNA): TGTGCCAGCAGCCCCCGAGCAGTGAACACTGAAGCTTTCTTT.

This clonotype was counted at least ten times. V and J are TRBV7-2 and TRBJ1-3; no clear D gene. Trimming removed 5 bases at V and 1 base at J, with 9 bases between. From germline, CDR1 is SGHTA and CDR2 FQGNSA. The CDR3 contains 14 residues. This CDR3 reads CASSLGRSGNTIYF. CDR3 DNA: TGTGCCAGCAGCCTTGGGAGATCTGGAAACACCATATATTTT.

This clonotype was seen repeatedly, ten times or more. The chain employs TRBV20-1 and TRBJ2-3; D gene ambiguous. Germline CDR1 and CDR2: DFQATT and SNEGSKA (reference sequence). This CDR3 has 14 residues. Trimming stripped 5 bases from V and 2 bases from J, with 14 bases between. The CDR3 sequence: CSAGSLRSTDTQYF. For the CDR3, the DNA is TGCAGTGCTGGGTCCCTCCGGTCCACAGATACGCAGTATTTT.

This clonotype was counted only a few times. It may be a read error: a sequence one base away is much more abundant. The chain links TRBV20-1 to TRBJ2-1; no clear D gene. In germline, CDR1 is DFQATT, CDR2 SNEGSKA (reference sequence). The CDR3 runs to 11 residues. CDR3 in DNA: TGCTTCGGTACCTTCCACAATGAGCAGTTCTTC. It codes for CFGTFHNEQFF.

This clonotype was counted many times. This chain links TRBV27 with TRBJ2-1; a weak D match, TRBD2 (7 bases). This CDR3 comprises 14 residues. Trimming stripped 7 bases from V and 5 bases from J, with 15 bases between. Germline V gene lookup returns CDR1 MNHEY and CDR2 SMNVEV (reference sequence). CDR3 sequence: CASTVGGANNEQFF. Here the CDR3 DNA reads TGTGCCAGCACCGTGGGGGGGGCAAACAATGAGCAGTTCTTC.

In this sample, this clonotype turned up many times. V and J are TRBV5-6 and TRBJ2-2, with D maybe TRBD1 (5 bases). CDR3 length: 15 residues. Germline values: CDR1 SGHDT, CDR2 YYEEEE. Trimming stripped 2 bases from V and 1 base from J, with 9 bases between. This CDR3 is CASSFQGRNTGELFF. CDR3 nucleotides: TGTGCCAGCAGCTTCCAGGGTAGGAACACCGGGGAGCTGTTTTTT.

V is TRBV28 and J is TRBJ2-5; D is unclear. Looked up from germline, CDR1 is MDHEN and CDR2 is SYDVKM. The CDR3 runs to 15 residues. The V and J ends lost 4 bases and 1 base respectively, with 13 bases between them. CDR3 nucleotide sequence: TGTGCCAGCAGTTCCATCTCGCGCCCCCAAGAGACCCAGTACTTC. This encodes CASSSISRPQETQYF.

Only a few counts were recorded for this clonotype. V and J are TRBV5-1 and TRBJ1-1; tentative D call: TRBD1 (5 bases). V was clipped by 7 bases and J by 5 bases, with 18 bases between them. This CDR3 is built from 14 residues. CDR1 is SGHRS and CDR2 is YFSETQ in the germline V gene. DNA for the CDR3: TGCGCCAGCCGAAAATTCAGGGAGGCTACTGAAGCTTTCTTT. It yields the protein CASRKFREATEAFF.

This clonotype was recorded at least ten times. The rearrangement joins TRBV20-1 to TRBJ2-7; TRBD1 matches 7 bases. This CDR3 is built from 14 residues. Losses at the gene ends were 3 bases for V and 2 bases for J; bases not matched to a gene: 7. CDR1 and CDR2 from the germline V gene are DFQATT and SNEGSKA (reference sequence). CDR3 sequence: CSARGYRGAYEQYF. The CDR3 DNA reads as TGCAGTGCTAGGGGCTACAGGGGAGCCTACGAGCAGTACTTC.

This clonotype was detected ten times or more. V usage is TRBV12-3 or TRBV12-4 and J usage is TRBJ2-2; D is ambiguous. This CDR3 spans 15 amino acids. Trimming removed 5 bases from V and 4 bases from J, with 14 bases in between. CDR3 loop: CASSLRRRGTGELFF. The DNA for the CDR3 is TGTGCCAGCAGTCTTCGTAGACGAGGCACCGGGGAGCTGTTTTTT.

Details on this clonotype: This may be a read error, as it is one base from a much larger clone. This chain uses TRBV18 with TRBJ1-1; possibly TRBD1 for D (5 bases). The CDR3 totals 13 residues. Germline V gene data show CDR1 as KGHSH and CDR2 as LQKENI. Here the CDR3 DNA reads TGTGCCAGCTCACCTACCGCGGACACTGTAGCTTTCTTT. Translating it yields CASSPTADTVAFF.

This clonotype was counted at least ten times. The genes are TRBV2 and TRBJ1-2; D unclear. The germline gives CDR1 SNHLY, CDR2 FYNNEI. Trimming took 1 base from V and 2 from J, leaving 8 bases between them. The CDR3 spans 14 residues. In DNA form, the CDR3 reads TGTGCCAGCAGTGAAGGTCAGGAGAACTATGGCTACACCTTC. It encodes CASSEGQENYGYTF.

This clonotype was found many times. A junction boundary mismatches the germline segment, possibly from a read error. The chain has TRBV7-7 and TRBJ1-5; possible D gene TRBD1, 6 bases. The V gene's germline CDR1 is SSHAT and CDR2 FNYEAQ (reference sequence). The CDR3 covers 13 residues. The CDR3 loop reads CASSPGQHQPQHF. In nucleotides, the CDR3 is TGTGCTAGCAGCCCCGGACAGCATCAGCCCCAGCATTTT.

At least ten counts were recorded for this clonotype. The V and J genes are TRBV4-1 and TRBJ2-7; 10 bases agree with TRBD1. Germline lookup yields CDR1 MGHRA and CDR2 YSYEKL. V was pared by 4 bases and J by 2 bases, with 5 bases of the junction left unmatched. The CDR3 runs to 15 residues. The CDR3 is CASSLGQGVPYEQYF. The CDR3 DNA sequence: TGCGCCAGCAGCCTCGGACAGGGGGTTCCCTACGAGCAGTACTTC.

This clonotype was picked up many times. The J gene is TRBJ2-5, the V gene TRBV4-2, with D perhaps matching TRBD1 (6 bases). Trimming shortened V by 1 base and J by 5 bases, and 14 bases separated the two germline ends. This CDR3 has 15 residues. Germline CDR1 reads LGHNA; CDR2 reads YNFKEQ. DNA of the CDR3: TGTGCCAGCAGCCAAGTTTTTGGGGGCTTGGAGACCCAGTACTTC. Its translation: CASSQVFGGLETQYF.

This clonotype showed up many times. V usage is TRBV18 and J usage is TRBJ2-5; D is unclear. V lost 7 bases, J lost 5 bases, and 17 bases lay in between. CDR3 length: 14 residues. Germline V CDR1 and CDR2: KGHSH, LQKENI. CDR3 sequence: CASWPGGVRETQYF. In DNA form, the CDR3 reads TGTGCCAGCTGGCCAGGCGGTGTGAGGGAGACCCAGTACTTC.

Ten or more counts support this clonotype. The genes are TRBV15 and TRBJ2-1; 10 bases map to TRBD1. The CDR3 consists of 17 residues. CDR1 LNHNV and CDR2 YYDKDF come from the germline V gene (reference sequence). V trimming: 5 bases; J trimming: 0 bases; junction bases outside the gene matches: 7. The CDR3 is CATSGGQGKPSYNEQFF. The CDR3 DNA reads as TGTGCCACCAGCGGGGGACAGGGGAAACCCTCCTACAATGAGCAGTTCTTC.

There are many counts of this clonotype. The chain couples TRBV5-4 to TRBJ1-1; a weak D match, TRBD1 (6 bases). The germline V gene has CDR1 SGHNT and CDR2 YYREEE (reference sequence). The CDR3 spans 16 residues. V shed 0 bases and J shed 2 bases, with 14 bases lying between them. CDR3 in amino acids: CASSLGGANGNTEAFF. The CDR3 DNA sequence: TGTGCCAGCAGCTTGGGGGGGGCAAACGGCAACACTGAAGCTTTCTTT.

This clonotype was counted ten times or more. The chain carries TRBV5-1 and TRBJ2-7; D ambiguous. The V gene lost 4 bases and the J gene lost 2 bases, with 4 bases spanning the gap. The CDR3 runs 11 residues. Germline V lookup: CDR1 SGHRS, CDR2 YFSETQ. As DNA, the CDR3 is TGCGCCAGCAGCACCGCCTACGAGCAGTACTTC. As protein: CASSTAYEQYF.

This clonotype was seen only a few times. V usage is TRBV7-9 and J usage is TRBJ1-2, with unresolved D. V was pared by 5 bases and J by 0 bases, with 4 bases between. This CDR3 is 12 amino acids long. Germline loops: CDR1 SEHNR, CDR2 FQNEAQ (reference sequence). CDR3 DNA sequence: TGTGCCAGCAGCGACACTAACTATGGCTACACCTTC. Encoded protein: CASSDTNYGYTF.

This clonotype was seen repeatedly, ten times or more. The chain is built from TRBV5-1 and TRBJ2-5; D is unclear. The CDR3 extends over 13 amino acids. The germline gives CDR1 SGHRS, CDR2 YFSETQ. The V end lost 0 bases, the J end lost 5 bases, and 8 bases lay between the germline ends. The chain's CDR3 is CASSLDPRETQYF. The CDR3 DNA reads TGCGCCAGCAGCTTGGATCCTCGGGAGACCCAGTACTTC. Full variable domain (rest looked up from reference TRBV5-1 and TRBJ2-5): KAGVTQTPRYLIKTRGQQVTLSCSPISGHRSVSWYQQTPGQGLQFLFEYFSETQRNKGNFPGRFSGRQFSNSRSEMNVSTLELGDSALYLCASSLDPRETQYFGPGTRLLVL.

This clonotype occurred many times. This rearrangement joins TRBV5-1 to TRBJ2-2; D may be TRBD1 (6 bases). The CDR3 extends over 15 amino acids. V dropped 0 bases and J dropped 3 bases, with 9 bases sitting between them. The germline V gene encodes CDR1 SGHRS and CDR2 YFSETQ. This CDR3 is CASSLGQAYTGELFF. The CDR3 nucleotides read TGCGCCAGCAGCTTGGGACAGGCGTACACCGGGGAGCTGTTTTTT.

This clonotype has ten or more counts. This sequence joins TRBV24-1 and TRBJ2-5, with D possibly called TRBD1 or TRBD2 (5 bases each). This CDR3 region has 16 residues. The V and J ends lost 1 base and 1 base respectively, with 12 bases between them. CDR1 KGHDR and CDR2 SFDVKD come from the germline V gene. DNA for the CDR3: TGTGCCACCAGTGATTTTAGGGGAGAATCCCAAGAGACCCAGTACTTC. It is translated as CATSDFRGESQETQYF.

This clonotype was detected ten times or more. The chain couples TRBV18 to TRBJ2-7, with D hard to call. With 8 bases removed from V and 6 bases from J, the gap between germline ends came to 20 bases. Germline assignment: CDR1 KGHSH and CDR2 LQKENI. This CDR3 contains 14 residues. CDR3 in amino acids: CASTVRGFSAEQYF. Written as DNA, the CDR3 is TGTGCCAGCACGGTACGAGGCTTTTCCGCCGAGCAGTACTTC.

This clonotype has just a few counts. The rearrangement links TRBV18 to TRBJ1-6; 8 bases align to TRBD1. The V segment lost 3 bases and the J segment 11 bases; nucleotides outside the gene matches: 3. The germline CDR1 and CDR2 sequences are KGHSH and LQKENI. The CDR3 has 13 residues. The chain's CDR3 is CASSPGQDPPLHF. In DNA, the CDR3 is TGTGCCAGCTCACCGGGACAGGACCCACCCCTCCACTTT.

The table lists this clonotype with many counts. The CDR3 loop is CASSIWQSGTDTQYF. CDR3 nucleotides: TGTGCCAGTAGTATTTGGCAGTCTGGCACAGATACGCAGTATTTT. The chain links TRBV19 to TRBJ2-3; D is ambiguous. Germline V gene lookup returns CDR1 LNHDA and CDR2 SQIVND (reference sequence). The CDR3 length is 15 residues. Trimming cost V 3 bases and J 1 base, with 11 bases left between them. Full variable domain (outside the CDR3, taken from reference TRBV19 and TRBJ2-3): DGGITQSPKYLFRKEGQNVTLSCEQNLNHDAMYWYRQDPGQGLRLIYYSQIVNDFQKGDIAEGYSVSREKKESFPLTVTSAQKNPTAFYLCASSIWQSGTDTQYFGPGTRLTVL.

At least ten counts were recorded for this clonotype. The chain's CDR3 is CASSFVNEQFF. CDR3 DNA: TGTGCCAGCAGTTTCGTTAATGAGCAGTTCTTC. V usage is TRBV12-3 or TRBV12-4 and J usage is TRBJ2-1, with D unclear. V gave up 3 bases and J gave up 7 bases, with 4 bases separating them. The CDR3 is 11 residues long.

This clonotype was observed many times. The J gene is TRBJ1-2, the V gene TRBV29-1; 7 bases fit TRBD1. Germline V gene sequence: CDR1 SQVTM, CDR2 ANQGSEA. The CDR3 consists of 13 residues. V lost 5 bases, J lost 8 bases, and 11 bases stayed unmatched. CDR3 protein: CSVLHPGGGGYTF. CDR3 bases: TGCAGCGTTCTACACCCAGGGGGTGGCGGCTACACCTTC.